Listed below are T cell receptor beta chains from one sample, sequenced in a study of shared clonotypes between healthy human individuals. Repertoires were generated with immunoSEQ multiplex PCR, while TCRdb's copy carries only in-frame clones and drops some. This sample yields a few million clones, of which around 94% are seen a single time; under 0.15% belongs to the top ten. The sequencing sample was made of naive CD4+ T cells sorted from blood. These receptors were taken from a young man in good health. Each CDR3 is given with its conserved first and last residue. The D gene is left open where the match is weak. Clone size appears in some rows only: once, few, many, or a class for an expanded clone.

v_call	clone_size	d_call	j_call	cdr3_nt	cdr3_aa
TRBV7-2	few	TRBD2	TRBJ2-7	TGTGCCAGCAGCTTAGTAGCGGGAGGATCCTACGAGCAGTACTTC	CASSLVAGGSYEQYF
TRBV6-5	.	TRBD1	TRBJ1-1	TGTGCCAGCGGTACGGGACAGGGGGCGCGCACTGAAGCTTTCTTT	CASGTGQGARTEAFF
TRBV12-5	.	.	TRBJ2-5	TGTGCTAGTGGTTCAGGACAGAAACAAGAGACCCAGTACTTC	CASGSGQKQETQYF
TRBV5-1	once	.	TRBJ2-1	TGCGCCAGCAGCTTGGGGGTTGACAATGAGCAGTTCTTC	CASSLGVDNEQFF
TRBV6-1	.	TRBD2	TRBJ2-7	TGTGCCAGCAGTGACTGGGCTAGCGGGAGGTTCAAATACGAGCAGTACTTC	CASSDWASGRFKYEQYF
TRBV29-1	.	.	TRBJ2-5	TGCAGCGTTGAAGCGGGCTACGGCGAGACCCAGTACTTC	CSVEAGYGETQYF
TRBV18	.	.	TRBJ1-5	TGTGCCAGCTCACTTGGGACGGATAGCAATCAGCCCCAGCATTTT	CASSLGTDSNQPQHF
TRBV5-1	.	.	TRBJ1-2	TGCGCCAGCAGCTTGGACGGGCAGGGCTATGGCTACACCTTC	CASSLDGQGYGYTF
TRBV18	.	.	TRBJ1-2	TGTGCCAGCTCACGCGGGGGCAATGGCTACACCTTC	CASSRGGNGYTF
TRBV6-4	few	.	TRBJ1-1	TGTGCCAGCATTCAGGGGCCCAACACTGAAGCTTTCTTT	CASIQGPNTEAFF
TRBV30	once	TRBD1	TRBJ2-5	TGTGCCTGGAATGGACAGGGGCAAGAGACCCAGTACTTC	CAWNGQGQETQYF
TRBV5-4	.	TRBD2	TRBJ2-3	TGTGCCAGCAGCCGCAATACTGGACTAGCGTCAGCTACGCAGTATTTT	CASSRNTGLASATQYF
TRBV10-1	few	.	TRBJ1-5	TGCGCCAGCAGCACAGGGTTTGGTCAGCCCCAGCATTTT	CASSTGFGQPQHF
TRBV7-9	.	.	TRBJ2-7	TGTGCCAGCAGCTTAGAGGCAGGTAACGAGCAGTACTTC	CASSLEAGNEQYF
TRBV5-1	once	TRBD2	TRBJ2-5	TGCGCCAGCAGCTCGACTAGCGGGGCGGGGGAGACCCAGTACTTC	CASSSTSGAGETQYF
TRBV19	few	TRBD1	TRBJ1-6	TGTGCCAGTACCGGGACAGGCGAAAATTCACCCCTCCACTTT	CASTGTGENSPLHF
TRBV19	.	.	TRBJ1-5	TGTGCCAGTAGTATGCGGGGTCTCAATCAGCCCCAGCATTTT	CASSMRGLNQPQHF
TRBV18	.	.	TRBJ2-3	TGTGCCAGCTCACCACGCACAGGGTTCAGCACAGATACGCAGTATTTT	CASSPRTGFSTDTQYF
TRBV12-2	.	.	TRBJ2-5	TGTGCAAGTCGCCTATACACCCGAGTAGACAGGGGGGTCCAAGAGACCCAGTACTTC	CASRLYTRVDRGVQETQYF
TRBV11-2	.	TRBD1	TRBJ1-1	TGTGCCAGCAGCAAACAGGGGGCCGAGGCTTTCTTT	CASSKQGAEAFF
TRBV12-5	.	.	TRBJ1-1	TGTGCTAGTGGTCCCTTCGGTGGGACTGAAGCTTTCTTT	CASGPFGGTEAFF
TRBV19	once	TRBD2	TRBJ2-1	TGTGCCAGTAGCCTGGTTTACGCCGGGACTAGCGGGAGCTATGAGCAGTTCTTC	CASSLVYAGTSGSYEQFF
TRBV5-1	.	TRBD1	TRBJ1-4	TGCGCCAGCAGCTGGACAGGGGCTAATGAAAAACTGTTTTTT	CASSWTGANEKLFF
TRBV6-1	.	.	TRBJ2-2	TGTGCCAGCAGTGAATGGGAAGTCGACACCGGGGAGCTGTTTTTT	CASSEWEVDTGELFF
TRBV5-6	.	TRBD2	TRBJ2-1	TGTGCCAGCAGCAAACCTAGCGGGAGGGCCTATGAGCAGTTCTTC	CASSKPSGRAYEQFF
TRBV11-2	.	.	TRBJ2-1	TGTGCCAGCAGTTCACGTCCCCAAAGGAACAATGAGCAGTTCTTC	CASSSRPQRNNEQFF
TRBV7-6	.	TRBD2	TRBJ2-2	TGTGCCAGCAGCCGTTCCCTAGCGGGAATGAACACCGGGGAGCTGTTTTTT	CASSRSLAGMNTGELFF
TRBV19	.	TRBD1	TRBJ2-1	TGTGCCAGTAGTATGTTCGGGACAGGGTACAATGAGCAGTTCTTC	CASSMFGTGYNEQFF
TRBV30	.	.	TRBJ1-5	TGTGCCTGGAGTGTAGGCGGGGGGCAGGCCCAGCATTTT	CAWSVGGGQAQHF
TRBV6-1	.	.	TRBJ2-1	TGTGCCAGCACTAAGGGGCAGGGAAACAATGAGCAGTTCTTC	CASTKGQGNNEQFF
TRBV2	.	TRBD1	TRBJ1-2	TGTGCCAGCAGAGAGCAGGGACAGGACTATGGCTACACCTTC	CASREQGQDYGYTF
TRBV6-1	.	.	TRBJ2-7	TGTGCCAGCAAGTCAGGGTTGACGGGCGAGCAGTACTTC	CASKSGLTGEQYF
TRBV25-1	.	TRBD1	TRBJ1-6	TGTGCCAGCAGCAGACAGGGGAATAATAATTCACCCCTCCACTTT	CASSRQGNNNSPLHF
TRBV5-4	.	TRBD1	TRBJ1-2	TGTGCCAGCAGCGAGGGACAGCGCTATGGCTACACCTTC	CASSEGQRYGYTF
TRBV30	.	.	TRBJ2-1	TGTGCCTGGAAATCAGGGAATCCCTACAATGAGCAGTTCTTC	CAWKSGNPYNEQFF
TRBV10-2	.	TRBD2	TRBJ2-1	TGCGCCAGCAGGAACAAACGGGAGGGTAGGTACAATGAGCAGTTCTTC	CASRNKREGRYNEQFF
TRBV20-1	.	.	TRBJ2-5	TGCAGTGCTAGAGAAGATCAGACCCAGTACTTC	CSAREDQTQYF
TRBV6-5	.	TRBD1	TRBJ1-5	TGTGCCAGCAGTACCGGGACAGGGGCGGGTCAGCCCCAGCATTTT	CASSTGTGAGQPQHF
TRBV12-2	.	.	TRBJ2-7	TGTGCAAGTCGCTTCCGACGGGACAAGTCCTACGAGCAGTACTTC	CASRFRRDKSYEQYF
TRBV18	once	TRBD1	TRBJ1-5	TGTGCCAGCTCAGAGGGACAGACTCCATTTCAGCCCCAGCATTTT	CASSEGQTPFQPQHF
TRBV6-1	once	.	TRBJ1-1	TGTGCCAGCAGTGACCGGATCCACACTGAAGCTTTCTTT	CASSDRIHTEAFF
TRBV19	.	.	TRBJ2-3	TGTGCCAGTAGTATGGATGCCGGGACGGGCACAGATACGCAGTATTTT	CASSMDAGTGTDTQYF
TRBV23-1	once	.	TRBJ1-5	TGCGCCAGCAGTCAATGGGAGGGAACATACAATCAGCCCCAGCATTTT	CASSQWEGTYNQPQHF
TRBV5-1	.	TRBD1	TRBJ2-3	TGCGCCAGCCTCTTGGGACAGGGCACAGATACGCAGTATTTT	CASLLGQGTDTQYF
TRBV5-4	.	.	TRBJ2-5	TGTGCCAGCAGCGGCACGGGGGCCCAGTACTTC	CASSGTGAQYF
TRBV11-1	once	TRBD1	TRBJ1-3	TGTGCCAGCAGCCCTCGGACAGGGGAGAGCTCTGGAAACACCATATATTTT	CASSPRTGESSGNTIYF
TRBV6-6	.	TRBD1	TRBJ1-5	TGTGCCAGCGAAAGGGACAGCAATAGCAATCAGCCCCAGCATTTT	CASERDSNSNQPQHF
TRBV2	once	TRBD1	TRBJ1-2	TGTGCCAGCAGTGAAACTTTCGGGACAGGGGGATACTATGGCTACACCTTC	CASSETFGTGGYYGYTF
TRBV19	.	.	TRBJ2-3	TGTGCCAGTAGTCTCGATGGGTCTGGGATGGCGCAGTATTTT	CASSLDGSGMAQYF
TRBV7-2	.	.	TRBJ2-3	TGTGCCAGCAGCTTGGGAACGGGGGATACGCAGTATTTT	CASSLGTGDTQYF